This T cell receptor beta chain came from a study of blood T cell repertoires in COVID-19 (dated by TCRdb to 2018 to 2020). Describing the broader study: Samples covering the acute and convalescent phases of COVID-19 were provided by collaborators in the United States, Italy and Spain. The prospective study material was composed of cDNA or gDNA derived from T cells, B-cell-depleted T cells, or PBMCs. The dataset comprised deeply sampled blood TCRbeta repertoires from subjects exposed to, actively infected with, or recovered from COVID-19. The repertoires were released in a freely available public database meant as a resource for research on the immune response to SARS-CoV-2. The samples were drawn from the first 160 participants of the ongoing ImmuneRACE study and from roughly 1,300 subjects provided by 6 global collaborators. Nearly every sample came with metadata listing a de-identified subject ID, COVID-19 status, age in years and sex. Where available, HLA class I and class II types were obtained from metadata supplied by the sample provider rather than from assay-based typing. General study outcomes and caveats: How much clinical and demographic metadata was included differed by source and by participant, and the metadata was provided uncurated.

Whole blood was collected in K2EDTA tubes by collaborating institutions according to the institutions' own protocols. For TCRbeta analysis, collaborator samples were shipped as frozen whole blood, as isolated PBMCs, or as DNA extracted from either sample type. TCRbeta CDR3 regions were amplified from genomic DNA using the immunoSEQ Assay, a bias-controlled multiplex PCR. The authors processed their data as follows. Within the assay, amplification of reference gene primers was used to estimate how many nucleated cells each sample contained. To quantify the absolute abundance of each unique TCRbeta CDR3 rearrangement, sequence reads were collapsed and filtered. For each sample, productive Simpson clonality was calculated as the square root of Simpson's diversity index across productive rearrangements. The clones in this table, taken by TCRdb from immuneACCESS, are in-frame only. Not every clone is retained; where verified, under half of the shortfall comes from an unresolved V gene, and the cause of the rest is unknown. The V and J calls and the clone size are those of that table, but D and trimming were determined from the DNA. Across this sample there are some 130,000 clones, with roughly 80% seen only once. Clones ranked in the top ten supply 1.5% to 2% of the sample.

V lost 5 bases and J lost 0 bases, and the count of bases not matched to a germline gene is 9. From cysteine to phenylalanine, the CDR3 is 17 amino acids long. Only CDR3 DNA is held: 51 bases, read in frame from base 1. CDR1 MNHEY and CDR2 SMNVEV were looked up in the germline V gene (reference sequence). Comment on this clone: What this receptor recognizes is not known. No base-level quality is on record; no much larger clone is a single base apart.

This clonotype originated in an older man with acute or convalescent COVID-19. Sequences were obtained from peripheral blood. Rearrangement joined TRBV27 to TRBJ2-1; TRBD2 agrees with 8 junctional bases. The base sequence is TGTGCCAGCAGTCTCCACGCGGGGACTAGCTCCTACAATGAGCAGTTCTTC. The encoded protein is CASSLHAGTSSYNEQFF.